The 18 T cell receptor beta chains in this list originate from one sample, sequenced in a study of cytomegalovirus exposure and HLA in healthy donors. It was with 60 Vbeta and 13 Jbeta primers that the PCR ran. Sequencing was performed with immunoSEQ multiplex PCR; in TCRdb, only in-frame clones are kept and a portion is missing. The sample carries about 170,000 clones, roughly 80% recorded once. The sequencing input was PBMCs. All receptors come from a male donor in good health and CMV-seronegative.

The chain couples TRBV7-9 to TRBJ2-2, with TRBD2 matching 8 bases. Germline CDR1 and CDR2: SEHNR and FQNEAQ (reference sequence). This CDR3 has 12 residues. With 11 bases clipped from V and 7 bases from J, the junction kept 6 bases outside the gene matches. The CDR3 loop reads CAAGGSDGELFF. The CDR3, as DNA: TGTGCCGCGGGGGGCTCGGACGGGGAGCTGTTTTTT.

This chain joins TRBV6-5 and TRBJ2-4; 7 bases are a match to TRBD1. In germline, CDR1 is MNHEY, CDR2 SVGAGI. This CDR3 region has 15 residues. V lost 6 bases, J lost 2 bases, and 7 bases stayed unmatched. The DNA of the CDR3 is TGTGCCAGCAGCCGGTGGACAGGAACCAAAAACATTCAGTACTTC. Amino acids: CASSRWTGTKNIQYF.

The V gene is TRBV25-1, the J gene TRBJ2-1; D is possibly TRBD1 (5 bases). From germline, CDR1 is MGHDK and CDR2 SYGVNS. The CDR3 has 17 amino acids. Trimming took 3 bases from V and 0 from J, leaving 15 bases between them. CDR3 nucleotide sequence: TGTGCCAGCAGTGATTTCACAGGATACAGCTCCTACAATGAGCAGTTCTTC. This codes for CASSDFTGYSSYNEQFF. The whole variable domain, remainder taken from reference TRBV25-1 and TRBJ2-1, is EADIYQTPRYLVIGTGKKITLECSQTMGHDKMYWYQQDPGMELHLIHYSYGVNSTEKGDLSSESTVSRIRTEHFPLTLESARPSHTSQYLCASSDFTGYSSYNEQFFGPGTRLTVL.

This clone has only a few counts. J is TRBJ2-3 and V is TRBV5-1; 9 bases align to TRBD2. This CDR3 region has 15 residues. Germline lookup yields CDR1 SGHRS and CDR2 YFSETQ. V was pared by 3 bases and J by 5 bases, with 7 bases of the junction left unmatched. The CDR3 spells CASSWAGGQGDTQYF. Here the CDR3 DNA reads TGCGCCAGCAGCTGGGCGGGGGGGCAGGGAGATACGCAGTATTTT. Full variable domain (rest looked up from reference TRBV5-1 and TRBJ2-3): KAGVTQTPRYLIKTRGQQVTLSCSPISGHRSVSWYQQTPGQGLQFLFEYFSETQRNKGNFPGRFSGRQFSNSRSEMNVSTLELGDSALYLCASSWAGGQGDTQYFGPGTRLTVL.

This clone was picked up a small number of times. V gene TRBV19 combines with J gene TRBJ1-1; D remains ambiguous. The CDR3 covers 13 residues. V lost 5 bases and J 3 bases, leaving 10 bases between the germline ends. The germline gives CDR1 LNHDA, CDR2 SQIVND (reference sequence). DNA for the CDR3: TGTGCCAGTAGTGAGGGTCGGTACACTGAAGCTTTCTTT. Protein sequence: CASSEGRYTEAFF. Full variable domain (remainder filled in from reference TRBV19 and TRBJ1-1): DGGITQSPKYLFRKEGQNVTLSCEQNLNHDAMYWYRQDPGQGLRLIYYSQIVNDFQKGDIAEGYSVSREKKESFPLTVTSAQKNPTAFYLCASSEGRYTEAFFGQGTRLTVV.

The chain joins TRBV5-1 to TRBJ2-1; the match to TRBD1 covers 9 bases. This CDR3 is 17 amino acids long. Per the germline V gene, CDR1 is SGHRS and CDR2 is YFSETQ. V lost 1 base to trimming and J lost 0 bases; unmatched junction nucleotides: 5. Here the CDR3 DNA reads TGCGCCAGCAGCTTGACCGGGACAGGGAGCTCCTACAATGAGCAGTTCTTC. This gives the protein CASSLTGTGSSYNEQFF.

This clone was seen once. This sequence joins TRBV5-1 and TRBJ1-2; D may be TRBD1 (5 bases). The CDR3 has 15 amino acids. Looked up from germline, CDR1 is SGHRS and CDR2 is YFSETQ. The V and J ends lost 0 bases and 6 bases respectively, with 15 bases between them. The chain's CDR3 is CASSLGNPGINGYTF. Written as DNA, the CDR3 is TGCGCCAGCAGCTTGGGCAACCCAGGGATAAATGGCTACACCTTC.

The V call is TRBV5-1, the J call TRBJ2-5; 10 nucleotides agree with TRBD1. The CDR3 loop spans 15 amino acids. The J segment lost 1 base and the V segment lost 3 bases, leaving 3 bases of the junction unmatched. Germline-derived CDR1 and CDR2 are SGHRS and YFSETQ. This CDR3 is CASSWDRGIQETQYF. DNA of the CDR3: TGCGCCAGCAGCTGGGACAGGGGAATCCAAGAGACCCAGTACTTC.

This chain joins TRBV7-9 and TRBJ2-7; perhaps TRBD1 as D (6 bases). V lost 1 base and J lost 7, with 20 bases in between. Germline-derived CDR1 and CDR2 are SEHNR and FQNEAQ (reference sequence). CDR3 size: 16 residues. The CDR3 spells CASSLGLGTQGWEQYF. The CDR3 region has the DNA TGTGCCAGCAGCTTAGGGCTCGGCACGCAGGGGTGGGAGCAGTACTTC.

V gene TRBV9 combines with J gene TRBJ1-2, with D perhaps matching TRBD1 (6 bases). V lost 3 bases and J lost 2, with 11 bases in between. CDR3 size: 14 residues. The germline V gene encodes CDR1 SGDLS and CDR2 YYNGEE. The chain's CDR3 is CASSAGTPNYGYTF. CDR3 coding DNA: TGTGCCAGCAGCGCCGGGACACCAAACTATGGCTACACCTTC.

This chain uses TRBV25-1 with TRBJ1-2, with a tentative D call TRBD1 (5 bases). Looked up from germline, CDR1 is MGHDK and CDR2 is SYGVNS. The CDR3 is 16 residues long. The ends were cut back, 0 bases at V and 4 bases at J, with 15 bases in the middle. CDR3 region: CASSEYAGRDSYGYTF. The CDR3, as DNA: TGTGCCAGCAGTGAATACGCAGGGAGGGATTCCTATGGCTACACCTTC.

The chain employs TRBV7-8 and TRBJ1-5; TRBD1 matches at 12 bases. Germline CDR1 and CDR2: SGHVS and FQNEAQ. V trimming: 8 bases; J trimming: 6 bases; junction bases outside the gene matches: 5. The CDR3 sequence is 14 residues long. The CDR3: CASGTGGGVQPQHF. The CDR3 nucleotides read TGTGCCAGCGGGACAGGGGGCGGTGTTCAGCCCCAGCATTTT.

This rearrangement joins TRBV12-5 to TRBJ2-5; D gene unclear. The V gene lost 3 bases and the J gene lost 0 bases, with 8 bases spanning the gap. Germline V gives CDR1 LGHNT, CDR2 FRNRAP. This CDR3 spans 14 amino acids. Here the CDR3 reads CASGFYQDQETQYF. The CDR3 DNA reads TGTGCTAGTGGTTTCTACCAGGACCAAGAGACCCAGTACTTC.

The CDR3 reads CASSLTANTGELFF. The CDR3 DNA follows: TGCGCCAGCAGCCTAACAGCGAACACCGGGGAGCTGTTTTTT. The rearrangement joins TRBV5-1 to TRBJ2-2; D ambiguous. With 4 bases removed from V and 0 bases from J, the gap between germline ends came to 7 bases. The CDR3 consists of 14 residues. CDR1 is SGHRS, CDR2 YFSETQ, per germline.

The chain joins TRBV19 to TRBJ2-5; D may be TRBD2 (5 bases). Trimming cost V 3 bases and J 5 bases, with 13 bases left between them. Germline V gene lookup returns CDR1 LNHDA and CDR2 SQIVND (reference sequence). The CDR3 has 14 residues. The CDR3 region has the DNA TGTGCCAGTAGTATGCAACGGGGAAGTGAGACCCAGTACTTC. This codes for CASSMQRGSETQYF.

The J gene is TRBJ1-2, the V gene TRBV4-1, with unresolved D. Germline V gene lookup returns CDR1 MGHRA and CDR2 YSYEKL. V was pared by 0 bases and J by 6 bases, with 14 bases between. This CDR3 spans 15 amino acids. The CDR3 DNA is TGCGCCAGCAGCCAAGATTTACCGGGGTGGGATGGCTACACCTTC. Translating it yields CASSQDLPGWDGYTF.

This clone was found once. The chain combines TRBV21-1 with TRBJ2-5; TRBD1, the D gene given by the table, was not confirmed from the DNA. TRBV21-1 is labeled a pseudogene. This CDR3 is 14 amino acids long. Here the CDR3 reads CASSVRGTVETQYF. In DNA form, the CDR3 reads TGTGCCAGCAGCGTGCGCGGGACAGTCGAGACCCAGTACTTC.

The chain employs TRBV7-4 and TRBJ2-7, with D perhaps TRBD2 (5 bases). The CDR3 totals 12 residues. CDR1 is SGHVT, CDR2 SQSDAQ, per germline. Trimming removed 4 bases at V and 7 bases at J, with 11 bases between. The CDR3 protein is CASSSVRGEQYF. As DNA, the CDR3 is TGTGCCAGCAGCTCGGTCCGGGGAGAGCAGTACTTC.